This TCR beta chain was recovered during a study of blood T cell repertoires in COVID-19. Study summary: From the United States, Italy and Spain came samples of acute and convalescent COVID-19. The cDNA or gDNA used as material had been derived from T cells, B-cell-depleted T cells, or PBMCs.

This clone was detected once. As originally analysed: By means of reference gene primer amplification, nucleated cell counts were estimated. Assay: immunoSEQ multiplex PCR; the TCRdb copy retains only in-frame clones and omits some. The V and J calls and the clone size are those of that table, but D and trimming were determined from the DNA. This table holds some 90,000 clones, around 82% found once. The CDR3 spans 15 residues. After removal of 6 bases from V and 5 bases from J, the junction contained 9 bases not matched to a gene. Germline V CDR1 and CDR2: MNHEY, SVGAGI. The TCR sequence derives from a man between 65 and 85 years old with active or convalescent COVID-19. The sequencing input was peripheral blood. The chain has TRBV6-5 and TRBJ1-2, with 10 bases lining up with TRBD1. The CDR3 DNA reads TGTGCCAGCAGAGGACAGGGGGGAAAGTTTTATGGCTACACCTTC. It specifies CASRGQGGKFYGYTF.